This passage covers 14 T cell receptor beta chains from one sample sequenced in a study of tumor-infiltrating lymphocytes in oesophageal squamous cell carcinoma. TCRdb reanalysed the PCR reads using MiXCR and keeps one entry per CDR3 protein. The repertoire has some 20,000 distinct CDR3 sequences, 50% of them found once; the top ten carry around 24%. The material sequenced was esophageal tumor tissue. The receptor source for this set is a male donor with esophageal squamous cell carcinoma.

The rearrangement uses TRBV7-8 and TRBJ2-3; D call uncertain. CDR3 length equals 16 residues. Germline lookup yields CDR1 SGHVS and CDR2 FQNEAQ. The V and J ends lost 3 bases and 0 bases respectively, with 13 bases between them. Written as DNA, the CDR3 is TGTGCCAGCAGCTTTCTCGGGTATCCTAGCACAGATACGCAGTATTTT. It is translated as CASSFLGYPSTDTQYF.

The chain has TRBV7-9 and TRBJ2-1, with 9 bases fitting TRBD1. In germline, CDR1 is SEHNR, CDR2 FQNEAQ (reference sequence). After removal of 4 bases from V and 3 bases from J, the junction contained 4 bases not matched to a gene. The CDR3 extends over 15 amino acids. In DNA form, the CDR3 reads TGTGCCAGCAGCTCGGGACAGGGAGACTACAATGAGCAGTTCTTC. It specifies CASSSGQGDYNEQFF.

This clonotype is deemed medium-sized (0.01 to 0.1%). This chain uses TRBV7-2 with TRBJ1-6; D possibly corresponds to TRBD1 (6 bases). This CDR3 contains 14 residues. CDR1 is SGHTA and CDR2 is FQGNSA in the germline V gene. Trimming took 4 bases from V and 7 from J, leaving 11 bases between them. DNA for the CDR3: TGTGCCAGCAGCTCGGACAGCCCGAATTCACCCCTCCACTTT. It yields the protein CASSSDSPNSPLHF.

As concerns this clonotype: The junction does not match germline at one end; this may be a read error. This chain uses TRBV6-8 with TRBJ2-5; 7 nucleotides match TRBD2. The CDR3 contains 16 residues. Germline V lookup: CDR1 MNHGY, CDR2 SAAAGT. The CDR3 loop is CASSYGRGSYNSPLHF. CDR3 in DNA: TGTGCCAGCAGTTACGGGAGGGGCTCCTATAATTCACCCCTCCACTTC.

Only a few counts were recorded for this clonotype. This may stem from a read error, because a much larger clone lies one nucleotide away. The chain has TRBV10-3 and TRBJ2-3; 8 bases line up with TRBD1. Near its end, the DNA agrees better with TRBJ2-7, so the J call may be wrong. This CDR3 spans 14 amino acids. CDR1 and CDR2 from the germline V gene are ENHRY and SYGVKD. CDR3 in DNA: TGTGCCATCAGTGGCCGGGACAGGAACAATGAGCAGTACTTC. Amino acids: CAISGRDRNNEQYF.

This rearrangement joins TRBV7-8 to TRBJ1-2, with D unresolved. The germline V and J ends were trimmed by 2 bases and 2 bases, with 12 bases remaining between them. Germline CDR1 reads SGHVS; CDR2 reads FQNEAQ. The CDR3 loop spans 15 amino acids. In DNA form, the CDR3 reads TGTGCCAGCAGCTTATTTGCACAACAGAACTATGGCTACACCTTC. This codes for CASSLFAQQNYGYTF.

This clonotype was counted only a few times. The CDR3, as DNA: TGTGCCAGCAGCCCCTCCGGTTCAAGGGGCAATCAGCCCCAGCATTTT. It yields the protein CASSPSGSRGNQPQHF. The V gene is TRBV7-2, the J gene TRBJ1-5; no firm D call. The CDR3 is made up of 16 amino acids. Per germline, CDR1 SGHTA and CDR2 FQGNSA. V lost 5 bases, J lost 2 bases, and 16 bases lay in between. The variable domain in full, completed from reference TRBV7-2 and TRBJ1-5, reads GAGVSQSPSNKVTEKGKDVELRCDPISGHTALYWYRQSLGQGLEFLIYFQGNSAPDKSGLPSDRFSAERTGGSVSTLTIQRTQQEDSAVYLCASSPSGSRGNQPQHFGDGTRLSIL.

This clonotype was counted many times. The V and J genes are TRBV3-1 and TRBJ2-5; D remains ambiguous. Between the trimmed V and J ends, which lost 3 bases and 3 bases, there was a span of 8 bases. The V gene's germline CDR1 is LGHDT and CDR2 YNNKEL (reference sequence). The CDR3 extends over 13 amino acids. The CDR3 sequence: CASSQGFEETQYF. In nucleotides, the CDR3 is TGTGCCAGCAGCCAGGGTTTTGAAGAGACCCAGTACTTC.

This clonotype was seen ten or more times. The chain combines TRBV4-1 with TRBJ2-3; 7 bases fit TRBD2. V gave up 4 bases and J gave up 4 bases; unmatched junction bases: 11. CDR1 and CDR2 (germline): MGHRA, YSYEKL. The CDR3 contains 16 residues. Here the CDR3 DNA reads TGCGCCAGCAGCCCACTCGGGCGGGAGAGGTCAGATACGCAGTATTTT. Protein product: CASSPLGRERSDTQYF.

V is TRBV6-4 and J is TRBJ1-2; D perhaps matches TRBD1 (6 bases). The germline gives CDR1 MRHNA, CDR2 SNTAGT. V was trimmed by 3 bases and J by 4 bases, leaving 24 bases between them. CDR3 length: 18 residues. The CDR3 sequence is CASSERITRPGGLYGYTF. CDR3 coding DNA: TGTGCCAGCAGTGAACGCATAACCCGACCGGGGGGCCTCTATGGCTACACCTTC.

V is TRBV7-8 and J is TRBJ2-5; the D gene could be TRBD1 or TRBD2 (5 bases each). Germline V gives CDR1 SGHVS, CDR2 FQNEAQ. There are 14 residues in the CDR3. The V and J ends lost 1 base and 5 bases respectively, with 11 bases between them. CDR3 protein: CASSLVGWGETQYF. CDR3 in DNA: TGTGCCAGCAGCTTAGTGGGTTGGGGGGAGACCCAGTACTTC.

The gene calls are TRBV7-2 and TRBJ1-1; a weak D match, TRBD1 (6 bases). This CDR3 contains 12 residues. Trimming left V 4 bases short and J 11 bases short, with 14 bases between. In germline, CDR1 is SGHTA, CDR2 FQGNSA. The CDR3 is CASSWGDTPAFF. The CDR3 DNA follows: TGTGCCAGCAGCTGGGGGGACACGCCTGCTTTCTTT.

The chain recombines TRBV7-3 with TRBJ2-6; D remains ambiguous. The length of the CDR3 is 15 residues. Germline CDR1 SGHTA, CDR2 FQGTGA. V was clipped by 5 bases and J by 2 bases, with 10 bases between them. Written as DNA, the CDR3 is TGTGCCAGCAGCACCAGTTTACCTGGGGCCAACGTCCTGACTTTC. It yields the protein CASSTSLPGANVLTF.

This clonotype was counted many times. V usage is TRBV7-8 and J usage is TRBJ1-5; D unresolved. CDR1 SGHVS and CDR2 FQNEAQ come from the germline V gene. V lost 1 base and J lost 10, with 14 bases in between. This CDR3 is built from 14 residues. The CDR3 nucleotides read TGTGCCAGCAGCTTAGATCTGGGAATGGGTCCCCAGCATTTT. It is translated as CASSLDLGMGPQHF.